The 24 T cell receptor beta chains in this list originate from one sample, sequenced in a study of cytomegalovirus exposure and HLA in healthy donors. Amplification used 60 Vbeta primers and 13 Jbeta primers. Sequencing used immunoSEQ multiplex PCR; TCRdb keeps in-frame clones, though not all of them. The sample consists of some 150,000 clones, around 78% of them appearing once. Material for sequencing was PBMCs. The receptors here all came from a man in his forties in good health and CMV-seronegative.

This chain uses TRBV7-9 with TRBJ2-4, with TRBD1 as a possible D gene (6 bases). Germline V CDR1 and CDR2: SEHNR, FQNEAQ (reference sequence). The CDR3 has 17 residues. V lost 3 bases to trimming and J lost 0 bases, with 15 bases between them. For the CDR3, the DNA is TGTGCCAGCAGCTTGGGGGCAATCGCAGGAGCCAAAAACATTCAGTACTTC. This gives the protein CASSLGAIAGAKNIQYF.

DNA of the CDR3: TGTGCCAGCAGTGAATTACAGTCTAGCACAGATACGCAGTATTTT. It yields the protein CASSELQSSTDTQYF. The J gene is TRBJ2-3, the V gene TRBV6-1; D not resolved. CDR1 and CDR2 (germline): MNHNS, SASEGT. The CDR3 spans 15 residues. V was shortened by 2 bases and J by 0 bases, with 9 bases between the two germline ends.

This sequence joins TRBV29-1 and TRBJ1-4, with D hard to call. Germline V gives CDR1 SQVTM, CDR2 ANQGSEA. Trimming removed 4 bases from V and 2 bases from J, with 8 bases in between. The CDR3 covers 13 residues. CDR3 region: CSVVTGTNEKLFF. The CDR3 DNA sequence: TGCAGCGTTGTGACGGGTACTAATGAAAAACTGTTTTTT.

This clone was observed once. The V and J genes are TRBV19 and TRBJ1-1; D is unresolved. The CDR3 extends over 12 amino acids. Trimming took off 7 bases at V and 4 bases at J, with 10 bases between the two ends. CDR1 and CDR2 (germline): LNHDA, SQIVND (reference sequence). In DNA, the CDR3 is TGTGCCAGTAAGGAGGGAAGCACTGAAGCTTTCTTT. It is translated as CASKEGSTEAFF.

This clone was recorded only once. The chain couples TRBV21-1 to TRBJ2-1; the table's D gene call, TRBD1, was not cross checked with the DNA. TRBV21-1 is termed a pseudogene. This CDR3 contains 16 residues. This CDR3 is CASPIPPGQLINEQFF. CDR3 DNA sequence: TGTGCCAGCCCCATCCCGCCAGGACAGTTGATCAATGAGCAGTTCTTC.

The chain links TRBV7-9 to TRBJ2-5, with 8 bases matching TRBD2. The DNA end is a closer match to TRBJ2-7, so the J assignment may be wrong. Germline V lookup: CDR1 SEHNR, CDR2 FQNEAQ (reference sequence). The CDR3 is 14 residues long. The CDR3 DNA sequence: TGTGCCAGCAGCTTATCGACTAGCGTCCACGAGCAGTACTTC. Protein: CASSLSTSVHEQYF.

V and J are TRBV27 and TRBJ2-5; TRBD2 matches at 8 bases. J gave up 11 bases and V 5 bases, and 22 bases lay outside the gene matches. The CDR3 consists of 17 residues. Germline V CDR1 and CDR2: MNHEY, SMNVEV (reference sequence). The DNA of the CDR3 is TGTGCCAGCAGTCCCCCTGGCTTAGCGGGGCAGGGTCGTGAGCAGTACTTC. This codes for CASSPPGLAGQGREQYF.

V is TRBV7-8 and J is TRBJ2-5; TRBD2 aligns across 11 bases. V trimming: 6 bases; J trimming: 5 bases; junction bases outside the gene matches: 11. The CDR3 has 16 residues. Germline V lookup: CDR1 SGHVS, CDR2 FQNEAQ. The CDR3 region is CASRDLTSGAGETQYF. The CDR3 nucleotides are TGTGCCAGCAGGGACCTGACTAGCGGGGCTGGGGAGACCCAGTACTTC.

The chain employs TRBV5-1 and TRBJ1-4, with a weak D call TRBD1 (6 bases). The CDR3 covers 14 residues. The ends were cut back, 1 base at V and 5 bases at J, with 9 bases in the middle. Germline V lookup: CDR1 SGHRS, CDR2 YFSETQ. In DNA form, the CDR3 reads TGCGCCAGCAGCTTGAGGGGGGGGAATGAAAAACTGTTTTTT. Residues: CASSLRGGNEKLFF.

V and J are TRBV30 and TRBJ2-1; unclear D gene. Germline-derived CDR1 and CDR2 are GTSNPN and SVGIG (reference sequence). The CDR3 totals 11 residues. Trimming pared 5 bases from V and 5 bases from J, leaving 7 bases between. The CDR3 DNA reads TGTGCCTGGGCTGGAGACAATGAGCAGTTCTTC. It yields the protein CAWAGDNEQFF.

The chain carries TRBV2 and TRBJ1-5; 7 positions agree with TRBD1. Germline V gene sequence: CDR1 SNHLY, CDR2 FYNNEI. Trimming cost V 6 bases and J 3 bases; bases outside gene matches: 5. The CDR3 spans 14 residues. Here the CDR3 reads CASRWGQYNQPQHF. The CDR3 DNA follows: TGTGCCAGCAGGTGGGGACAGTACAATCAGCCCCAGCATTTT.

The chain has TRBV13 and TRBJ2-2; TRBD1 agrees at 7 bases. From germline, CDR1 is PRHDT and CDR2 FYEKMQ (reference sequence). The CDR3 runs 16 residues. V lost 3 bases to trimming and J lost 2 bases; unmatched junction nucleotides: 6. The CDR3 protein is CASSFVRDSNTGELFF. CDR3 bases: TGTGCCAGCAGCTTTGTCCGGGACAGTAACACCGGGGAGCTGTTTTTT.

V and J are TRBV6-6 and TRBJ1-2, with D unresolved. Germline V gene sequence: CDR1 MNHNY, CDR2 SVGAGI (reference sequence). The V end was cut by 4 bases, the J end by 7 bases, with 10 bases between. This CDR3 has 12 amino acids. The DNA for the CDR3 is TGTGCCAGCAGTTCCGTAGCGTTTGGCTACACCTTC. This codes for CASSSVAFGYTF.

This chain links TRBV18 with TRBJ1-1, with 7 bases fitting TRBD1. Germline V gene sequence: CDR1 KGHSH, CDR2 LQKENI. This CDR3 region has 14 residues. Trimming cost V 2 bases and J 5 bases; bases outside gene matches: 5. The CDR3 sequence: CASSPYRGQTEAFF. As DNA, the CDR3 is TGTGCCAGCTCACCATACAGGGGTCAAACTGAAGCTTTCTTT.

For the CDR3, the DNA is TGTGCCAGCAGCCCCAACAGGGTGAGCTCCTACGAGCAGTACTTC. Its protein is CASSPNRVSSYEQYF. This chain connects TRBV7-3 to TRBJ2-7; TRBD1 is a possible D gene (6 bases). Trimming removed 5 bases at V and 0 bases at J, with 14 bases between. The CDR3 extends over 15 amino acids. CDR1 is SGHTA, CDR2 FQGTGA, per germline. The variable domain in full, with the rest retrieved from reference TRBV7-3 and TRBJ2-7, is GAGVSQTPSNKVTEKGKYVELRCDPISGHTALYWYRQSLGQGPEFLIYFQGTGAADDSGLPNDRFFAVRPEGSVSTLKIQRTERGDSAVYLCASSPNRVSSYEQYFGPGTRLTVT.

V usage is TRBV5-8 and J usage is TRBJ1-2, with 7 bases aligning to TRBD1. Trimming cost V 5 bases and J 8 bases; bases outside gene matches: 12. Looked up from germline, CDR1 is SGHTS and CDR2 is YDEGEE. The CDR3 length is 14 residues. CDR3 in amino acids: CASSSEDRFDGYTF. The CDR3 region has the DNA TGTGCCAGCAGTTCGGAGGACAGGTTTGACGGCTACACCTTC. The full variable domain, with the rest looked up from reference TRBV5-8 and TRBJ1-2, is EAGVTQSPTHLIKTRGQQATLRCSPISGHTSVYWYQQALGLGLQFLLWYDEGEERNRGNFPPRFSGRQFPNYSSELNVNALELEDSALYLCASSSEDRFDGYTFGSGTRLTVV.

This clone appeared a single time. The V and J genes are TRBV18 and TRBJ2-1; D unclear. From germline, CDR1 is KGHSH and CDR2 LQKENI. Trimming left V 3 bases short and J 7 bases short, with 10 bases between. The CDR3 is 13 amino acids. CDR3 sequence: CASSPFHGNEQFF. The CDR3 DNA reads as TGTGCCAGCTCACCGTTCCACGGGAATGAGCAGTTCTTC.

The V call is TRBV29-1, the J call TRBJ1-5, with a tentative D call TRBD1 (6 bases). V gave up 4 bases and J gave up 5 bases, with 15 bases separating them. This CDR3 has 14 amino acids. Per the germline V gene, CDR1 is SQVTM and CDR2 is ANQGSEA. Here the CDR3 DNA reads TGCAGCGTTGGTAACGGGGACACCGATCAGCCCCAGCATTTT. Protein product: CSVGNGDTDQPQHF.

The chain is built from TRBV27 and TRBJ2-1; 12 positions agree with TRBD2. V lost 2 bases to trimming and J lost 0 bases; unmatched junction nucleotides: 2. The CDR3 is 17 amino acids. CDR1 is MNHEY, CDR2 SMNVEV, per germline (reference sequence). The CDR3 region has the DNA TGTGCCAGCAGTTTACCTAGCGGGGGGGCCTCCTACAATGAGCAGTTCTTC. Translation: CASSLPSGGASYNEQFF.

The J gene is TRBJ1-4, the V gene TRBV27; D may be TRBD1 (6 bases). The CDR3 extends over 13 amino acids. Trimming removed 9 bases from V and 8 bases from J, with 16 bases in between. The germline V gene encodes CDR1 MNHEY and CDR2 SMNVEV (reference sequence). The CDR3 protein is CASRSAGEEKLFF. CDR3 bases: TGTGCCAGTCGATCGGCAGGGGAGGAAAAACTGTTTTTT.

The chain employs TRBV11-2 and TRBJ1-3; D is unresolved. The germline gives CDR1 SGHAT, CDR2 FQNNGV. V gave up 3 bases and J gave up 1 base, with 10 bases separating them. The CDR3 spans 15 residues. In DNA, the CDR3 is TGTGCCAGCAGCTTTCAAACTAGTTCTGGAAACACCATATATTTT. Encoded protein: CASSFQTSSGNTIYF. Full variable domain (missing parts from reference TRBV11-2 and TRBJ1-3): EAGVAQSPRYKIIEKRQSVAFWCNPISGHATLYWYQQILGQGPKLLIQFQNNGVVDDSQLPKDRFSAERLKGVDSTLKIQPAKLEDSAVYLCASSFQTSSGNTIYFGEGSWLTVV.

Here the CDR3 DNA reads TGTGCCAGCAGCCCCGGTGACTATGGCTACACCTTC. It is translated as CASSPGDYGYTF. The chain employs TRBV6-5 and TRBJ1-2; D unclear. Germline values: CDR1 MNHEY, CDR2 SVGAGI. This CDR3 is 12 amino acids long. Trimming shortened V by 6 bases and J by 3 bases, and 8 bases separated the two germline ends.

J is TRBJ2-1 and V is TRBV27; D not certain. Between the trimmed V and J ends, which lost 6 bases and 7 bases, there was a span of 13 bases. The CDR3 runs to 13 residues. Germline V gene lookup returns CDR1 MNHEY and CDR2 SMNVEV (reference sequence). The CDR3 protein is CASSRVERNEQFF. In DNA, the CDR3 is TGTGCCAGCAGCCGGGTCGAGAGGAATGAGCAGTTCTTC.

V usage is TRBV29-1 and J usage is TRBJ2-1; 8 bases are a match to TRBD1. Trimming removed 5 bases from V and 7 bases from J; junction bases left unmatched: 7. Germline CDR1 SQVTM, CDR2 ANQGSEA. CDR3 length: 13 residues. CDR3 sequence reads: CSVYGQGGNEQFF. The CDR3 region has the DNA TGCAGCGTTTACGGACAGGGAGGAAATGAGCAGTTCTTC.